This T cell receptor beta chain was sequenced during a study of blood T cell repertoires in COVID-19. Overall study context: Nucleic acid was either cDNA or gDNA, and it came from T cells, B-cell-depleted T cells, or PBMCs.

Only in-frame clones appear in the TCRdb table, and some are missing; sequencing was by immunoSEQ multiplex PCR. The profile shows 250,000 to 300,000 clones, 80% to 85% of them singletons. The V and J ends lost 3 bases and 9 bases respectively, with 12 bases between them. The CDR3 extends over 14 amino acids. Germline loops: CDR1 MRHNA, CDR2 SNTAGT. The sequenced material came from peripheral blood. The sequence was obtained from a man aged 60-69 years with acute or convalescent COVID-19. The J gene is TRBJ1-6, the V gene TRBV6-4; D is uncertain. CDR3 bases: TGTGCCAGCAGTGAACGGAGGGAGGGTTCACCCCTCCACTTT. Protein product: CASSERREGSPLHF.